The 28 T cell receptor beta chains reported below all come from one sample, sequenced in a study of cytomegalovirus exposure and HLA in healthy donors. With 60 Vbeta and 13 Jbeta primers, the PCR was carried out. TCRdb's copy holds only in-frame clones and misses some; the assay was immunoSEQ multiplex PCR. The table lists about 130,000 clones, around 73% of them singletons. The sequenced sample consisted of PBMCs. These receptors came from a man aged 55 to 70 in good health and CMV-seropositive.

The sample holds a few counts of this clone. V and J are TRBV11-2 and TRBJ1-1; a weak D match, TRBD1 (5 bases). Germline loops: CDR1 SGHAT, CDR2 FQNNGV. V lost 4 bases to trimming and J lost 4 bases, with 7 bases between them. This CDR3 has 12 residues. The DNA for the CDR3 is TGTGCCAGCAGCTGGGGACTCACTGAAGCTTTCTTT. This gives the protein CASSWGLTEAFF.

The CDR3 here is CASSLSSTQYF. CDR3 sequence (DNA): TGCGCCAGCAGCTTGTCCTCGACCCAGTACTTC. The chain couples TRBV5-1 to TRBJ2-5; no clear D. With 1 base removed from V and 7 bases from J, the gap between germline ends came to 5 bases. There are 11 residues in the CDR3. Germline CDR1 is SGHRS and CDR2 is YFSETQ.

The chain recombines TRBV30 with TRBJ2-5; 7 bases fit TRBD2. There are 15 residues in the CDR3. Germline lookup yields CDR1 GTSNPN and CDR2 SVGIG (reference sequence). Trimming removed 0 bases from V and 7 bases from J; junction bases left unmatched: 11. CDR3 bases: TGTGCCTGGAGTGTAGGGGCAGGAGGGGAGGGGACCCAGTACTTC. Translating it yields CAWSVGAGGEGTQYF.

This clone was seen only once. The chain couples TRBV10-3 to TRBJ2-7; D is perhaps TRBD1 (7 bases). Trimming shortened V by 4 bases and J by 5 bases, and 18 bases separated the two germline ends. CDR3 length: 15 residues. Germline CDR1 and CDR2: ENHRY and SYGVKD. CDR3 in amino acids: CAISGRRGLLDEQYF. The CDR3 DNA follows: TGTGCCATCAGTGGAAGGAGGGGGCTTCTGGACGAGCAGTACTTC.

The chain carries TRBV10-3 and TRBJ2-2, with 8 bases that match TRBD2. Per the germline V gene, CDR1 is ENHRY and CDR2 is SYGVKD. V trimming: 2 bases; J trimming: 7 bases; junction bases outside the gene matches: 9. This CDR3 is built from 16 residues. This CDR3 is CAISEPGLGDYGELFF. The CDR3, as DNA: TGTGCCATCAGTGAGCCGGGACTAGGGGATTACGGGGAGCTGTTTTTT.

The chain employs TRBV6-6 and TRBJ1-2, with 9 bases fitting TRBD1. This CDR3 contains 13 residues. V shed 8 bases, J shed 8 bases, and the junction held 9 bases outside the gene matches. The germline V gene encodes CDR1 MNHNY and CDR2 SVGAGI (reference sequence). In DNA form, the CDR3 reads TGTGCCAGCGGGGACAGGGCCTCCGGAGGCTACACCTTC. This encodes CASGDRASGGYTF.

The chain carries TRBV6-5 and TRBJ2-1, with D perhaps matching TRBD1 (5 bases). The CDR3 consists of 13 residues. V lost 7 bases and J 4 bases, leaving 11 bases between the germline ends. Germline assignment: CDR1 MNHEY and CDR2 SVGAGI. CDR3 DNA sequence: TGTGCCAGCACCCCCCAGGGATACAATGAGCAGTTCTTC. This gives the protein CASTPQGYNEQFF.

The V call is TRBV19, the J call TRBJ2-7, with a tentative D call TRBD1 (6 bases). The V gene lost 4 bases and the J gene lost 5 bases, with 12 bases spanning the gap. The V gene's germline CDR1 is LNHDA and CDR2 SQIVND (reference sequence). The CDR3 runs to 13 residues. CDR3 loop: CASSKGSGDEQYF. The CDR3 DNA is TGTGCCAGTAGTAAAGGGTCAGGGGACGAGCAGTACTTC.

The CDR3 sequence is CASTTGTGNSPLHF. The CDR3 bases are TGCGCCAGCACCACCGGGACAGGGAATTCACCCCTCCACTTT. This chain connects TRBV10-1 to TRBJ1-6, with 9 bases that match TRBD1. The CDR3 totals 14 residues. Germline lookup yields CDR1 WNHNN and CDR2 SYGVQD (reference sequence). The ends lost 7 bases at V and 7 bases at J; junction bases unmatched: 5.

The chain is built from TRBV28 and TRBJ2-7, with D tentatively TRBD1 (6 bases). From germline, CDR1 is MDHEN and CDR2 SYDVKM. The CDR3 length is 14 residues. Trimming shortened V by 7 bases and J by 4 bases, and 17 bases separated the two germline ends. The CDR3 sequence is CASTSPGTRYEQYF. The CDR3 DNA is TGTGCCAGCACCAGCCCCGGGACACGATACGAGCAGTACTTC.

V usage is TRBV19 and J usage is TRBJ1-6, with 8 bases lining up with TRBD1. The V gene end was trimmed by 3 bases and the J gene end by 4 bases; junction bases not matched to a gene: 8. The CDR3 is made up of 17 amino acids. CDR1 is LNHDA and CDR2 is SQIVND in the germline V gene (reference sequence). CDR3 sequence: CASSIDPGTGYNSPLHF. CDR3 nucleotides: TGTGCCAGTAGTATCGACCCCGGGACAGGTTATAATTCACCCCTCCACTTT.

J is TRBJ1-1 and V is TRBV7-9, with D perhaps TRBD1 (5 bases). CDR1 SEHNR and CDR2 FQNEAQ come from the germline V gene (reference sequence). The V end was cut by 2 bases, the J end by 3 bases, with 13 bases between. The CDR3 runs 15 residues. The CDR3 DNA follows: TGTGCCAGCAGCTTAATCCAGGGCCTATACACTGAAGCTTTCTTT. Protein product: CASSLIQGLYTEAFF.

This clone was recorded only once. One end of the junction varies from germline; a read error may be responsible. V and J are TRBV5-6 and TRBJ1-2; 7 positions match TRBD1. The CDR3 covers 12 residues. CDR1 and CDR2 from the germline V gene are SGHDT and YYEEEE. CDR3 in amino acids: CASSYDRAGYPF. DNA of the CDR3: TGTGCCAGCAGCTACGACAGGGCGGGCTACCCCTTC.

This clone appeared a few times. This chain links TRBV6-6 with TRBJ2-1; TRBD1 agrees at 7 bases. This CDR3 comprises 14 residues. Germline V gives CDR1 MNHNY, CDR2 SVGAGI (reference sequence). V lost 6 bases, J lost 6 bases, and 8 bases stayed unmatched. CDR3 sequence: CASRQGIPPNEQFF. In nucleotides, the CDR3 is TGTGCCAGCAGACAGGGGATTCCCCCCAATGAGCAGTTCTTC.

As DNA, the CDR3 is TGTGCCAGCAGCCAGGGGGGATGGACTGAAGCTTTCTTT. Translating gives CASSQGGWTEAFF. The chain uses TRBV27 and TRBJ1-1, with TRBD1 matching over 7 bases. J lost 5 bases, V lost 6 bases, and 6 bases had no gene match. The CDR3 sequence is 13 residues long. Germline CDR1 and CDR2: MNHEY and SMNVEV (reference sequence).

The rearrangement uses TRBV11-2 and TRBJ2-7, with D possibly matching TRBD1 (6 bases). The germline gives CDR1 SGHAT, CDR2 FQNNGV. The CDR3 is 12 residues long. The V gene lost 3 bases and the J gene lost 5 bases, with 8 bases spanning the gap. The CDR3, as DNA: TGTGCCAGCAGCTTCGACAGGAACGAGCAGTACTTC. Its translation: CASSFDRNEQYF.

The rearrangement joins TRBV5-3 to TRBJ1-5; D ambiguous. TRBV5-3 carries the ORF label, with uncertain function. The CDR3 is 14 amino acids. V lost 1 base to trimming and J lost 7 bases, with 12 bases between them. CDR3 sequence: CARSLSSWRQPQHF. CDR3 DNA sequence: TGTGCCAGAAGCTTGTCAAGTTGGAGACAGCCCCAGCATTTT.

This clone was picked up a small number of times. Written as DNA, the CDR3 is TGTGCCAGCATGGTCGGGGGTACGATGGTGAACACTGAAGCTTTCTTT. Translation: CASMVGGTMVNTEAFF. This chain links TRBV28 with TRBJ1-1; the D gene is possibly TRBD1 (5 bases). The CDR3 is 16 amino acids. V lost 7 bases and J 0 bases, leaving 18 bases between the germline ends. Germline CDR1 and CDR2: MDHEN and SYDVKM.

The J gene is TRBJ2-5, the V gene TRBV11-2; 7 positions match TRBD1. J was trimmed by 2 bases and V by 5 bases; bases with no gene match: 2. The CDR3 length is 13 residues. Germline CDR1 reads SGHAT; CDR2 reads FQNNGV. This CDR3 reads CASSQGQQETQYF. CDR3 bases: TGTGCCAGCAGCCAGGGACAGCAAGAGACCCAGTACTTC.

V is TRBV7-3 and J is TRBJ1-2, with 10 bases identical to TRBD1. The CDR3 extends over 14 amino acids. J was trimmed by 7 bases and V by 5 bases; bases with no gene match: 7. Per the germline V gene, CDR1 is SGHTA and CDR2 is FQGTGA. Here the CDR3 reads CASSEGQGYGGYTF. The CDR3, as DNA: TGTGCCAGCAGCGAGGGACAGGGGTACGGTGGCTACACCTTC. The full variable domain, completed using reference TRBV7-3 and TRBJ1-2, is GAGVSQTPSNKVTEKGKYVELRCDPISGHTALYWYRQSLGQGPEFLIYFQGTGAADDSGLPNDRFFAVRPEGSVSTLKIQRTERGDSAVYLCASSEGQGYGGYTFGSGTRLTVV.

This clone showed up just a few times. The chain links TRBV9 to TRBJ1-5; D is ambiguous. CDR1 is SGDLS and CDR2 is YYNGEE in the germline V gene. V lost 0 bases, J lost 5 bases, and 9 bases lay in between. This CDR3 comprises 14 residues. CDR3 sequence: CASSVAGSYQPQHF. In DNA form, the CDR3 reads TGTGCCAGCAGCGTAGCGGGGAGTTATCAGCCCCAGCATTTT.

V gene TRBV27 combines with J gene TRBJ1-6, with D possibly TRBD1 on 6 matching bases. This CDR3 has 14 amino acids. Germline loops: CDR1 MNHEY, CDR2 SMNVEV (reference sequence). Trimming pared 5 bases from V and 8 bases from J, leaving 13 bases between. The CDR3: CASSIDRLYSPLHF. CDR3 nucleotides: TGTGCCAGCAGTATAGACAGGTTATATTCACCCCTCCACTTT.

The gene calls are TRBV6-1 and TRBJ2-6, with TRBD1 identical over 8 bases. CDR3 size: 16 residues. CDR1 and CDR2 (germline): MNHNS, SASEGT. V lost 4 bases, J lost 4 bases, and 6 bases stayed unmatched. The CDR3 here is CASSVRTGPGANVLTF. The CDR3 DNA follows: TGTGCCAGCAGTGTCCGGACAGGGCCAGGGGCCAACGTCCTGACTTTC.

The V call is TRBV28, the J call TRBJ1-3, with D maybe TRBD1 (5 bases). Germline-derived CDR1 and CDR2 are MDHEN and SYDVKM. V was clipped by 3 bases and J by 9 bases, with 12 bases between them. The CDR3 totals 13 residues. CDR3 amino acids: CASSLGLEGTIYF. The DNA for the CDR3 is TGTGCCAGCAGTTTGGGACTGGAGGGCACCATATATTTT.

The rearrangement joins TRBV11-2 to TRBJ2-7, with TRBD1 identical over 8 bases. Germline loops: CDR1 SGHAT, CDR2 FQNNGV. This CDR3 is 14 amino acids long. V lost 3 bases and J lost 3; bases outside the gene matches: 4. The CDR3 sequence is CASSLGGTGYEQYF. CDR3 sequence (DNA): TGTGCCAGCAGCTTGGGCGGGACAGGCTACGAGCAGTACTTC.

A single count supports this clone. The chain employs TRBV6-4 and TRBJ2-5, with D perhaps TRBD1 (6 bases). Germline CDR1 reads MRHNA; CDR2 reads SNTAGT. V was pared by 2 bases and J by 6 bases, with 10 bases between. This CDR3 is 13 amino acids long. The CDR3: CASSDGRGQTQYF. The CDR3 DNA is TGTGCCAGCAGTGACGGCAGGGGCCAGACCCAGTACTTC.

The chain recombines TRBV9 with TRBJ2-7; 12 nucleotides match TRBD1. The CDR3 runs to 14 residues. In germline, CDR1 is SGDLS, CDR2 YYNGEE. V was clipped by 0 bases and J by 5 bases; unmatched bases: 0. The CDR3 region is CASSVGDRGHEQYF. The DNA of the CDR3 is TGTGCCAGCAGCGTAGGGGACAGGGGGCACGAGCAGTACTTC.

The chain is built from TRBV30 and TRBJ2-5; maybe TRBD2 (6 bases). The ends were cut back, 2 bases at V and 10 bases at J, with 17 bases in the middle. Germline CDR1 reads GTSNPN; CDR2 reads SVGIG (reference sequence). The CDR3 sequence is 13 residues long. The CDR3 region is CAWSSSAQGGQYF. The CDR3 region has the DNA TGTGCCTGGAGTTCTAGCGCCCAAGGTGGCCAGTACTTC.